This is a list of T cell receptor beta chains from one sample in a study of OX40 agonist ivuxolimab in advanced cancers. TCRdb's copy holds only in-frame clones and misses some; the assay was immunoSEQ multiplex PCR. The table lists under 85,000 clones, approximately 88% of them singletons. Sequencing used CD4+ or CD8+ T cells sorted from blood, obtained in a trial of the OX40 agonist ivuxolimab. Source of these receptors: an adult with an advanced solid tumor such as melanoma, head and neck, liver or kidney cancer. CDR3s include the opening cysteine and the closing phenylalanine or tryptophan. D genes are given only for firm matches. The size entry is marked missing in some rows and otherwise reads once, few, many or a size class.

v_gene: TRBV18; j_gene: TRBJ2-2; abundance: -; d_gene: -; CDR3nt: TGTGCCAGCTCAGCCCAGAGAATCGGGGAGCTGTTTTTT; CDR3aa: CASSAQRIGELFF
v_gene: TRBV9; j_gene: TRBJ2-7; abundance: once; d_gene: TRBD1; CDR3nt: TGTGCCAGCAGCGTAGGACAGGGGGCCTACGAGCAGTACTTC; CDR3aa: CASSVGQGAYEQYF
v_gene: TRBV7-9; j_gene: TRBJ2-1; abundance: -; d_gene: -; CDR3nt: TGTGCCAGCAGCTTGGGCCTCGAGAGAGACAATGAGCAGTTCTTC; CDR3aa: CASSLGLERDNEQFF
v_gene: TRBV7-6; j_gene: TRBJ2-5; abundance: -; d_gene: -; CDR3nt: TGTGCCAGCAGCTTAACAGAGACCCAGTACTTC; CDR3aa: CASSLTETQYF
v_gene: TRBV4-3; j_gene: TRBJ2-4; abundance: once; d_gene: -; CDR3nt: TGCGCCAGCAGCCAAGATAATTCGCTAGCCAAAAACATTCAGTACTTC; CDR3aa: CASSQDNSLAKNIQYF
v_gene: TRBV7-2; j_gene: TRBJ1-2; abundance: -; d_gene: TRBD1; CDR3nt: TGTGCCAGCAGCTTTAAGCGGGACAGTCAAAACTATGGCTACACCTTC; CDR3aa: CASSFKRDSQNYGYTF
v_gene: TRBV4-1; j_gene: TRBJ1-5; abundance: -; d_gene: -; CDR3nt: TGCGCCAGCAGCCAAACGCCAACCGCTTATAGCAATCAGCCCCAGCATTTT; CDR3aa: CASSQTPTAYSNQPQHF
v_gene: TRBV10-3; j_gene: TRBJ2-1; abundance: -; d_gene: -; CDR3nt: TGTGCCATCAGTGAGCCCGGGACGGGGGCAACTAATGAGCAGTTCTTC; CDR3aa: CAISEPGTGATNEQFF
v_gene: TRBV6-1; j_gene: TRBJ1-3; abundance: -; d_gene: -; CDR3nt: TGTGCCAGCGGGGGCACAAGAGGGGCCGGGGGCATATATTTT; CDR3aa: CASGGTRGAGGIYF
v_gene: TRBV28; j_gene: TRBJ1-5; abundance: -; d_gene: TRBD1; CDR3nt: TGTGCCAGCAGTTATTTTCGACAGGGGGGCAATCAGCCCCAGCATTTT; CDR3aa: CASSYFRQGGNQPQHF
v_gene: TRBV10-3; j_gene: TRBJ1-1; abundance: -; d_gene: -; CDR3nt: TGTGCCATCAGGACTCAGCCGGCAGGGCCCACAGGAGCTTTCTTT; CDR3aa: CAIRTQPAGPTGAFF
v_gene: TRBV2; j_gene: TRBJ1-4; abundance: -; d_gene: -; CDR3nt: TGTGCCAGTTCCAGGGTAACTAATGAAAAACTGTTTTTT; CDR3aa: CASSRVTNEKLFF
v_gene: TRBV6-6; j_gene: TRBJ2-5; abundance: -; d_gene: -; CDR3nt: TGTGCCAGCACCATCAGAGGCGAAGAGACCCAGTACTTC; CDR3aa: CASTIRGEETQYF
v_gene: TRBV28; j_gene: TRBJ1-1; abundance: -; d_gene: TRBD1; CDR3nt: TGTGCCAGCAGTTTGGGGCAGGGGGGAAGGAACACTGAAGCTTTCTTT; CDR3aa: CASSLGQGGRNTEAFF
v_gene: TRBV5-1; j_gene: TRBJ2-7; abundance: -; d_gene: -; CDR3nt: TGCGCCAGCAGCTTGGGTGGCAGGGCCTACGAGCAGTACTTC; CDR3aa: CASSLGGRAYEQYF
v_gene: TRBV5-5; j_gene: TRBJ2-3; abundance: -; d_gene: -; CDR3nt: TGTGCCAGCAGCTTGCAACAGGCCACAGATACGCAGTATTTT; CDR3aa: CASSLQQATDTQYF
v_gene: TRBV11-2; j_gene: TRBJ1-2; abundance: -; d_gene: TRBD1; CDR3nt: TGTGCCAGCAGTCTTGACAGGGGGGATGGCTACACCTTC; CDR3aa: CASSLDRGDGYTF
v_gene: TRBV11-2; j_gene: TRBJ1-4; abundance: -; d_gene: -; CDR3nt: TGTGCCAGCAGCCAAACGGGACGGCCCATGGAAAAACTGTTTTTT; CDR3aa: CASSQTGRPMEKLFF
v_gene: TRBV28; j_gene: TRBJ2-6; abundance: once; d_gene: -; CDR3nt: TGTGCCAGCAGTTTATGGGACGGAGTCTCTGGGGCCAACGTCCTGACTTTC; CDR3aa: CASSLWDGVSGANVLTF
v_gene: TRBV7-9; j_gene: TRBJ1-2; abundance: -; d_gene: -; CDR3nt: TGTGCCAGCAGCTTAGACTGGGATAACTATGGCTACACCTTC; CDR3aa: CASSLDWDNYGYTF
v_gene: TRBV5-1; j_gene: TRBJ2-3; abundance: -; d_gene: TRBD2; CDR3nt: TGCGCCAGCAGCTCGACTAGCGGGGGCACAGATACGCAGTATTTT; CDR3aa: CASSSTSGGTDTQYF
v_gene: TRBV7-2; j_gene: TRBJ2-1; abundance: once; d_gene: -; CDR3nt: TGTGCCAGCAGCCGTGAGGTGGGGAAGGTCAATGAGCAGTTCTTC; CDR3aa: CASSREVGKVNEQFF
v_gene: TRBV4-2; j_gene: TRBJ1-1; abundance: -; d_gene: -; CDR3nt: TGTGCCAGCAGCCAGGCAGGGCTGAACACTGAAGCTTTCTTT; CDR3aa: CASSQAGLNTEAFF
v_gene: TRBV7-8; j_gene: TRBJ1-4; abundance: few; d_gene: TRBD1; CDR3nt: TGTGCCAGCAGCTCACAGGGACAGTCTAATGAAAAACTGTTTTTT; CDR3aa: CASSSQGQSNEKLFF
v_gene: TRBV5-1; j_gene: TRBJ1-4; abundance: -; d_gene: -; CDR3nt: TGCGCCAGCAGCTTGGGGGTAAATGAAAAACTGTTTTTT; CDR3aa: CASSLGVNEKLFF
v_gene: TRBV28; j_gene: TRBJ2-7; abundance: once; d_gene: TRBD1; CDR3nt: TGTGCCAGCAGCTATGGAGTAGGACAGGGGGGGGTCTACGAGCAGTACTTC; CDR3aa: CASSYGVGQGGVYEQYF
v_gene: TRBV29-1; j_gene: TRBJ2-1; abundance: -; d_gene: TRBD2; CDR3nt: TGCAGCGTTACTAGCGGGGGGTGGCTCTTC; CDR3aa: CSVTSGGWLF
v_gene: TRBV6-1; j_gene: TRBJ1-6; abundance: once; d_gene: -; CDR3nt: TGTGCCAGCAGTGAAGGCATGGGGGCCCTTAATTCACCCCTCCACTTT; CDR3aa: CASSEGMGALNSPLHF
v_gene: TRBV5-1; j_gene: TRBJ1-2; abundance: -; d_gene: -; CDR3nt: TGCGCCAGCAGCTTGGTGCAGGATGCTGGCTACACCTTC; CDR3aa: CASSLVQDAGYTF
v_gene: TRBV7-2; j_gene: TRBJ2-7; abundance: -; d_gene: TRBD2; CDR3nt: TGTGCCAGCAGCTCGAGCGGGGGCAATTCCTACGAGCAGTACTTC; CDR3aa: CASSSSGGNSYEQYF
v_gene: TRBV5-6; j_gene: TRBJ1-6; abundance: few; d_gene: TRBD1; CDR3nt: TGTGCCAGCAGTTTTGACAGGGGGCTTGGATCACCCCTCCACTTT; CDR3aa: CASSFDRGLGSPLHF
v_gene: TRBV7-8; j_gene: TRBJ2-2; abundance: -; d_gene: TRBD2; CDR3nt: TGTGCCAGCAGCCAGGACGAGCGGGGGGGCGGGGAGCTGTTTTTT; CDR3aa: CASSQDERGGGELFF
v_gene: TRBV10-3; j_gene: TRBJ1-2; abundance: -; d_gene: -; CDR3nt: TGTGCCATACAAGGGGATTCCTATGGCTACACCTTC; CDR3aa: CAIQGDSYGYTF
v_gene: TRBV6-1; j_gene: TRBJ1-3; abundance: -; d_gene: -; CDR3nt: TGTGCCAGCAGTAACCGACAGGGAAACACCATATATTTT; CDR3aa: CASSNRQGNTIYF
v_gene: TRBV21-1; j_gene: TRBJ2-7; abundance: -; d_gene: -; CDR3nt: TGTGCCAGCAGCGTCGAAGAGCGGACCAAGCTATTGACTGGGGGTCCGTACTTC; CDR3aa: CASSVEERTKLLTGGPYF